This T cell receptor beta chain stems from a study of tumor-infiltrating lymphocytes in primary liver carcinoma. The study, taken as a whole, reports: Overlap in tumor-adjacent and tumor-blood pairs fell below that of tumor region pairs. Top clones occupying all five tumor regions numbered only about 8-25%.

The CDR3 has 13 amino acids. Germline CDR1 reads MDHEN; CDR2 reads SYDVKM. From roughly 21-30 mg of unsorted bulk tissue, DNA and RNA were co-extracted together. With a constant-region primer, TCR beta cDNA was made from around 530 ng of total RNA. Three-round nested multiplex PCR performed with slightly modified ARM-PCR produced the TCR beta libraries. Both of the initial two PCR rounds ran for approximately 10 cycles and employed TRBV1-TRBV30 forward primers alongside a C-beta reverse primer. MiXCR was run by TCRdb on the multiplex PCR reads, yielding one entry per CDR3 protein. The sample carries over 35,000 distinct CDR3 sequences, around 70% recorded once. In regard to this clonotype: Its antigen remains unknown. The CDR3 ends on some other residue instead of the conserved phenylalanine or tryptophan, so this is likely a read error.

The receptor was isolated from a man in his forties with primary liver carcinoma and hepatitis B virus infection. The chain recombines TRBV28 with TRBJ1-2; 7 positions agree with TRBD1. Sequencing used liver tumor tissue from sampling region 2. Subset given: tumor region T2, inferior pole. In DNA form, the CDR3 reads TGTGTTAGCAGCCCGGCGGGACAGCATGGCTACACCTTA. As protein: CVSSPAGQHGYTL.